One sample yielded the 14 T cell receptor beta chains listed below, sequenced in a study of shared clonotypes between healthy human individuals. Only in-frame clones appear in the TCRdb table, and some are missing; sequencing was by immunoSEQ multiplex PCR. This sample has some 2,000,000 clones, with around 95% found just once. Material: naive CD4+ T cells sorted from blood. Subset defined: CD45RA+ positively selected. Receptor source: a man in his late teens or twenties in good health.

The chain employs TRBV7-2 and TRBJ1-1; TRBD1 is a possible D gene (5 bases). The CDR3 is 16 amino acids. Between the trimmed V and J ends, which lost 2 bases and 0 bases, there was a span of 13 bases. Germline V gene lookup returns CDR1 SGHTA and CDR2 FQGNSA. DNA of the CDR3: TGTGCCAGCAGCTTAAGCAGGGACCTCATGAACACTGAAGCTTTCTTT. This sequence encodes CASSLSRDLMNTEAFF.

V is TRBV6-5 and J is TRBJ1-2; 7 bases map to TRBD1. CDR3 length: 13 amino acids. Unmatched junction bases numbered 5, after V lost 4 bases and J lost 6 bases. The germline CDR1 and CDR2 sequences are MNHEY and SVGAGI. The CDR3 is CASSSLTGDGYTF. DNA for the CDR3: TGTGCCAGCAGTTCTCTAACAGGGGATGGCTACACCTTC.

Of note for this clone: At the DNA level, this CDR3 is encoded by other sequences in the same sample as well. V usage is TRBV18 and J usage is TRBJ2-3, with D uncertain. Trimming pared 6 bases from V and 2 bases from J, leaving 3 bases between. The CDR3 contains 11 residues. CDR1 and CDR2 (germline): KGHSH, LQKENI. Here the CDR3 DNA reads TGTGCCAGCTCCTCCACAGATACGCAGTATTTT. Translation: CASSSTDTQYF.

This chain links TRBV11-2 with TRBJ2-7, with D hard to call. CDR3 size: 12 residues. V gave up 2 bases and J gave up 7 bases, with 9 bases separating them. Germline CDR1 and CDR2: SGHAT and FQNNGV. This chain's CDR3 is CASSLNGWEQYF. The CDR3 DNA follows: TGTGCCAGCAGCTTAAATGGGTGGGAGCAGTACTTC.

The chain recombines TRBV15 with TRBJ2-5; no clear D gene. V gave up 1 base and J gave up 1 base, with 7 bases separating them. The CDR3 loop spans 14 amino acids. Germline V lookup: CDR1 LNHNV, CDR2 YYDKDF (reference sequence). CDR3 coding DNA: TGTGCCACCAGCAGAGTGGCCTTCCAAGAGACCCAGTACTTC. Its protein is CATSRVAFQETQYF.

Comments on this clone: One junction end disagrees with the germline gene, perhaps due to a read error. The V and J genes are TRBV6-6 and TRBJ2-7, with TRBD2 matching 11 bases. The germline gives CDR1 MNHNY, CDR2 SVGAGI (reference sequence). This CDR3 contains 14 residues. CDR3: CASSYSRGLAGEHF. Here the CDR3 DNA reads TGTGCCAGCAGTTATAGCCGAGGACTAGCGGGTGAACACTTC.

V usage is TRBV27 and J usage is TRBJ1-2, with no clear D. The CDR3 extends over 15 amino acids. Trimming removed 6 bases from V and 3 bases from J, with 17 bases in between. Per the germline V gene, CDR1 is MNHEY and CDR2 is SMNVEV (reference sequence). As DNA, the CDR3 is TGTGCCAGCAGACGGAAGCTCGACACGGACTATGGCTACACCTTC. Encoded protein: CASRRKLDTDYGYTF.

J is TRBJ2-7 and V is TRBV5-1; D is tentatively TRBD1 or TRBD2 (5 bases each). Germline-derived CDR1 and CDR2 are SGHRS and YFSETQ. This CDR3 spans 15 amino acids. With 0 bases removed from V and 3 bases from J, the gap between germline ends came to 13 bases. The CDR3 protein is CASSLDEGRSYEQYF. The CDR3 nucleotides are TGCGCCAGCAGCTTGGATGAGGGGCGCAGCTACGAGCAGTACTTC.

This clone was detected only once. J is TRBJ2-5 and V is TRBV7-9; D assignment may be TRBD1 or TRBD2 (5 bases each). Germline V gives CDR1 SEHNR, CDR2 FQNEAQ (reference sequence). This CDR3 has 13 residues. Trimming took off 5 bases at V and 5 bases at J, with 12 bases between the two ends. CDR3 bases: TGTGCCAGCAGCCCGGGACCCAGCGAGACCCAGTACTTC. This gives the protein CASSPGPSETQYF.

The chain couples TRBV10-3 to TRBJ2-3, with D possibly being TRBD2 (6 bases). In germline, CDR1 is ENHRY, CDR2 SYGVKD. The CDR3 length is 16 residues. Trimming shortened V by 5 bases and J by 0 bases, and 15 bases separated the two germline ends. The CDR3 here is CAISPGGRGSTDTQYF. The CDR3 bases are TGTGCCATCAGTCCTGGGGGGAGAGGGAGCACAGATACGCAGTATTTT.

The genes are TRBV7-2 and TRBJ1-6; no reliable D call. V was cut by 1 base and J by 10 bases, with 11 bases left in between. The germline CDR1 and CDR2 sequences are SGHTA and FQGNSA. This CDR3 has 14 residues. CDR3 sequence reads: CASSLEQARSPLHF. The CDR3 DNA is TGTGCCAGCAGCTTAGAACAAGCTAGGTCACCCCTCCACTTT.

The rearrangement uses TRBV5-1 and TRBJ2-1; 11 positions match TRBD2. Germline V lookup: CDR1 SGHRS, CDR2 YFSETQ. V shed 3 bases and J 5 bases; nucleotides not matched to a gene: 4. The CDR3 is made up of 15 amino acids. CDR3 amino acids: CASSSLAGADNEQFF. CDR3 nucleotides: TGCGCCAGCAGCTCACTAGCGGGGGCGGACAATGAGCAGTTCTTC. The variable domain in full, with the rest retrieved from reference TRBV5-1 and TRBJ2-1, is KAGVTQTPRYLIKTRGQQVTLSCSPISGHRSVSWYQQTPGQGLQFLFEYFSETQRNKGNFPGRFSGRQFSNSRSEMNVSTLELGDSALYLCASSSLAGADNEQFFGPGTRLTVL.

The chain links TRBV7-2 to TRBJ2-5; 8 bases agree with TRBD2. With 4 bases clipped from V and 2 bases from J, the junction kept 6 bases outside the gene matches. Germline V gene data show CDR1 as SGHTA and CDR2 as FQGNSA. The CDR3 has 15 amino acids. The CDR3 loop is CASSSQLAVQETQYF. In DNA, the CDR3 is TGTGCCAGCAGCTCCCAACTAGCGGTACAAGAGACCCAGTACTTC.

V and J are TRBV9 and TRBJ2-6; tentatively, D is TRBD1 (5 bases). The germline V and J ends were trimmed by 1 base and 0 bases, with 14 bases remaining between them. This CDR3 comprises 18 residues. Germline V gives CDR1 SGDLS, CDR2 YYNGEE. The CDR3 loop reads CASSVTGDLSSGANVLTF. DNA for the CDR3: TGTGCCAGCAGCGTAACAGGAGACTTGAGCTCTGGGGCCAACGTCCTGACTTTC.